Listed below are T cell receptor beta chains from one sample, sequenced in a study of Ad26.COV2.S vaccination and SARS-CoV-2 variants. The table came from immunoSEQ multiplex PCR; TCRdb's copy has only in-frame clones and leaves some out. Of about 250,000 clones listed, 70% to 90% were seen once; the top ten hold 3% to 4%. This material consisted of peripheral blood, taken in a trial of Ad26.COV2.S vaccine versus placebo. These receptors were taken from a person between 18 and 59 years old who received the Ad26.COV2.S COVID-19 vaccine or a placebo. The CDR3 runs from the conserved cysteine through the conserved F or W. A D gene is named only where the DNA matches it firmly. The listing skips clone size in some rows; elsewhere it reads once, few, many or a size class.

clone_size	j_call	v_call	d_call	cdr3_aa	cdr3_nt
.	TRBJ1-5	TRBV12-3/TRBV12-4	.	CASSGDRGQPQHF	TGTGCCAGCAGCGGGGACCGGGGGCAGCCCCAGCATTTT
.	TRBJ1-1	TRBV14	.	CASSRDRRTEAFF	TGTGCCAGCAGCCGGGACCGGAGAACTGAAGCTTTCTTT
.	TRBJ2-1	TRBV2	.	CASSETGIGINKQFF	TGTGCCAGCAGTGAAACTGGAATAGGGATCAACAAGCAGTTCTTC
.	TRBJ2-1	TRBV6-2/TRBV6-3	TRBD1	CASSFYGTGDRGQFF	TGTGCCAGCAGTTTTTACGGGACAGGGGATCGAGGGCAGTTCTTC
.	TRBJ2-7	TRBV20-1	TRBD1	CSAWTGNEQYF	TGCAGTGCCTGGACAGGGAACGAGCAGTACTTC
.	TRBJ1-5	TRBV4-1	.	CASSLRVSGHSNQPQHF	TGCGCCAGCAGCCTCAGGGTTTCGGGGCATAGCAATCAGCCCCAGCATTTT
.	TRBJ2-4	TRBV6-2/TRBV6-3	TRBD1	CASSAMTGQSPAKNIQYF	TGTGCCAGCAGTGCCATGACAGGGCAGAGTCCAGCCAAAAACATTCAGTACTTC
.	TRBJ2-5	TRBV4-1	TRBD2	CASNPGRASGGPGETQYF	TGCGCCAGCAACCCAGGCCGGGCTAGCGGGGGCCCCGGGGAGACCCAGTACTTC
.	TRBJ1-2	TRBV19	.	CASSREEDYGYTF	TGTGCCAGTAGTAGGGAGGAGGACTATGGCTACACCTTC
once	TRBJ1-1	TRBV19	.	CASSYLTGINTEAFF	TGTGCCAGTAGTTATCTTACAGGGATAAACACTGAAGCTTTCTTT
.	TRBJ2-4	TRBV24-1	.	CATSESGAENIQYF	TGTGCCACCAGTGAATCCGGGGCCGAAAACATTCAGTACTTC
once	TRBJ1-5	TRBV12-5	.	CATTKPGATQPQHF	TGTGCTACTACGAAACCAGGGGCTACGCAGCCCCAGCATTTT
.	TRBJ1-2	TRBV7-9	TRBD1	CASSLLGQGSRYTF	TGTGCCAGCAGCTTATTGGGACAGGGTTCTCGCTACACCTTC
.	TRBJ2-5	TRBV7-9	TRBD2	CASSLRSGRIQETQYF	TGTGCCAGCAGCTTACGTAGCGGGAGGATACAAGAGACCCAGTACTTC
.	TRBJ2-7	TRBV29-1	TRBD1	CSVEGDRVGEQYF	TGCAGCGTCGAAGGGGACAGGGTAGGCGAGCAGTACTTC
.	TRBJ2-5	TRBV7-2	.	CASSTSRAQETQYF	TGTGCCAGCAGCACCTCCAGAGCGCAAGAGACCCAGTACTTC